This T cell receptor (beta chain) derives from a study of blood T cell repertoires in COVID-19. Whole-study context: T cells, B-cell-depleted T cells, or PBMCs supplied cDNA or gDNA.

Authors' processing steps: Reference gene primers were amplified, and this amplification served to estimate nucleated cell counts. Profiling relied on immunoSEQ multiplex PCR, and the TCRdb table lists in-frame clones only, not all of them. V and J calls and clone size are as listed in that table; D and trimming were resolved from the DNA. The sample includes fewer than 300,000 clones, 90% of them seen just once. CDR3 length: 24 amino acids. CDR1 and CDR2 from the germline V gene are KGHDR and SFDVKD. V was pared by 8 bases and J by 0 bases, with 28 bases of the junction left unmatched. The rearrangement links TRBV24-1 to TRBJ2-2; 11 nucleotides line up with TRBD2. Sequencing used PBMCs or T cells enriched from blood (not recorded which). The receptor's source is a woman in her thirties who had recovered from COVID-19. The CDR3, as DNA: TGTGCCACCATACCTCTGACAGGGGCCGAACCCACGACTAGCGGGGAACCGAACACCGGGGAGCTGTTTTTT. Its translation is CATIPLTGAEPTTSGEPNTGELFF.